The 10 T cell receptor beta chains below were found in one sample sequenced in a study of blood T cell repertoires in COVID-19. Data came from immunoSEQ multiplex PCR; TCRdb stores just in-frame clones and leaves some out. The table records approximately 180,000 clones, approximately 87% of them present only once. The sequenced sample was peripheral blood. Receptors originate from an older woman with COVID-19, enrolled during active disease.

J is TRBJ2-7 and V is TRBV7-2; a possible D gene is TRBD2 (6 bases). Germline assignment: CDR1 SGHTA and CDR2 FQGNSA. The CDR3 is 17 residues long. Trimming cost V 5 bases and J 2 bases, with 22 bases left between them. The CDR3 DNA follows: TGTGCCAGCAGCGTGAACAGCGGGCGACCCCATCCCTACGAGCAGTACTTC. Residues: CASSVNSGRPHPYEQYF.

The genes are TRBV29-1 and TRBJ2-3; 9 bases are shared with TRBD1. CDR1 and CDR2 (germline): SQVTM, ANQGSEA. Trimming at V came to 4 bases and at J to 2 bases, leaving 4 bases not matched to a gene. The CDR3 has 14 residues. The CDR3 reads CSVGDRGFTDTQYF. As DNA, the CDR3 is TGCAGCGTTGGAGACAGGGGGTTCACAGATACGCAGTATTTT.

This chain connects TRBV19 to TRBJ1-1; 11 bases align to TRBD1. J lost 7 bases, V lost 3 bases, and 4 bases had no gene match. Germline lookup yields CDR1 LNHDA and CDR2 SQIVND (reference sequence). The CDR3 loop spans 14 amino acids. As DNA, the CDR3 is TGTGCCAGTAGTATGGGACAGGGGGTGGATGAAGCTTTCTTT. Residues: CASSMGQGVDEAFF. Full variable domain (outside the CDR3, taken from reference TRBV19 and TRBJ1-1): DGGITQSPKYLFRKEGQNVTLSCEQNLNHDAMYWYRQDPGQGLRLIYYSQIVNDFQKGDIAEGYSVSREKKESFPLTVTSAQKNPTAFYLCASSMGQGVDEAFFGQGTRLTVV.

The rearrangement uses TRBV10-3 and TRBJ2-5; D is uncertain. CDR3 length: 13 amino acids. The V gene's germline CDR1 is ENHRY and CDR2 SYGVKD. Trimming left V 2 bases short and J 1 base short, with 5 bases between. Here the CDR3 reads CAISERSQETQYF. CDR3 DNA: TGTGCCATCAGTGAGCGCAGCCAAGAGACCCAGTACTTC.

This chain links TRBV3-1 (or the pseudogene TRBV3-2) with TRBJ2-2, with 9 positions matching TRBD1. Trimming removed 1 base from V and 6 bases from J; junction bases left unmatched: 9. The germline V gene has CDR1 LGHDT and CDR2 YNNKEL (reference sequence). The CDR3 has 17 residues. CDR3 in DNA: TGTGCCAGCAGCCAAGGTCGACAGGGGGTGGGCGCCGGGGAGCTGTTTTTT. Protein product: CASSQGRQGVGAGELFF.

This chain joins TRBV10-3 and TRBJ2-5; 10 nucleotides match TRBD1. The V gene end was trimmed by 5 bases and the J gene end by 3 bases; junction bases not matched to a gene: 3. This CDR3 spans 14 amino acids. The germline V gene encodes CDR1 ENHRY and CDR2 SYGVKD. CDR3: CAISRQGAEETQYF. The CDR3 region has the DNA TGTGCCATCAGTCGACAGGGGGCGGAAGAGACCCAGTACTTC.

The CDR3 nucleotides read TGTGCCAGCAGCTTGGGGGACAGGGTTAGCAATCAGCCCCAGCATTTT. Its translation: CASSLGDRVSNQPQHF. This rearrangement joins TRBV5-5 to TRBJ1-5, with 9 bases lining up with TRBD1. The V and J ends lost 0 bases and 0 bases, in that order; junction bases with no gene match: 1. The germline gives CDR1 SGHKS, CDR2 YYEKEE (reference sequence). The CDR3 consists of 16 residues.

CDR3 region: CASLGQGESKPQHF. CDR3 nucleotides: TGTGCCAGCCTGGGACAGGGGGAATCGAAGCCCCAGCATTTT. This chain joins TRBV6-6 and TRBJ1-5; 11 nucleotides match TRBD1. Germline assignment: CDR1 MNHNY and CDR2 SVGAGI (reference sequence). The CDR3 spans 14 residues. Trimming at V came to 8 bases and at J to 8 bases, leaving 8 bases not matched to a gene.

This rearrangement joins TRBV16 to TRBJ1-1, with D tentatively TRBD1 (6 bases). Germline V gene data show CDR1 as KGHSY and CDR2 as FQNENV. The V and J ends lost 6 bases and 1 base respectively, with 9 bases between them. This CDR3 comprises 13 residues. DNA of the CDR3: TGTGCCAGCAGGACGACAGGGAACACTGAAGCTTTCTTT. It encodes CASRTTGNTEAFF.

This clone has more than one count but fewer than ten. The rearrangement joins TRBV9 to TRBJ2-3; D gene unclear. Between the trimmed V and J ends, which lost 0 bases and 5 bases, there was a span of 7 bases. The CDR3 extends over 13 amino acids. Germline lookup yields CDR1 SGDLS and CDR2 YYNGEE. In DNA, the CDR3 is TGTGCCAGCAGCGTAGGACTCCGAGATACGCAGTATTTT. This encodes CASSVGLRDTQYF.